Listed below are T cell receptor beta chains from one sample, sequenced in a study of blood T cells in healthy people across ages. TCRdb redid the calling of the 5' RACE reads with MiXCR, one entry per CDR3 protein. The sample contains approximately 1,100,000 distinct CDR3 sequences, roughly 45% of which appear only once. What was sequenced was blood. These receptors all come from a woman aged 60-70 years in good health. Each CDR3 is given with its conserved first and last residue. D genes are given only for firm matches. Some rows mark clone size as missing; the rest say once, few, many or name a class of expanded clone.

D gene: -; V gene: TRBV4-1; J gene: TRBJ1-1; clone size: -; CDR3 DNA: TGCGCCAGCAGCCAAGATTGGGTCCAGGGGCTGAACACTGAAGCTTTCTTT; CDR3 protein: CASSQDWVQGLNTEAFF
D gene: -; V gene: TRBV24-1; J gene: TRBJ2-7; clone size: few; CDR3 DNA: TGTGCCACCAGTGTCGGACAGTACGACGAGCAGTACTTC; CDR3 protein: CATSVGQYDEQYF
D gene: -; V gene: TRBV24-1; J gene: TRBJ2-7; clone size: few; CDR3 DNA: TGTGCCACCAGTGATCCCGCAGCGAGCTACGAGCAGTACTTC; CDR3 protein: CATSDPAASYEQYF
D gene: -; V gene: TRBV7-9; J gene: TRBJ2-7; clone size: -; CDR3 DNA: TGTGCCAGCAGCTTAGCGGGCCCCAGCGCCTCCTACGAGCAGTACTTC; CDR3 protein: CASSLAGPSASYEQYF
D gene: -; V gene: TRBV6-2/TRBV6-3; J gene: TRBJ1-6; clone size: -; CDR3 DNA: TGTGCCAGCAGTGGATCTGGGGGCTCTTATTCACCCCTCCACTTT; CDR3 protein: CASSGSGGSYSPLHF
D gene: -; V gene: TRBV27; J gene: TRBJ2-5; clone size: -; CDR3 DNA: TGTGCCAGCAGTTTACACAGGGTCGGAGAGACCCAGTACTTC; CDR3 protein: CASSLHRVGETQYF
D gene: TRBD2; V gene: TRBV5-1; J gene: TRBJ2-5; clone size: -; CDR3 DNA: TGCGCCAGCAGCTTGGTTGGACTAGCGGGAGGAAGTGAAGAGACCCAGTACTTC; CDR3 protein: CASSLVGLAGGSEETQYF
D gene: -; V gene: TRBV7-2; J gene: TRBJ2-2; clone size: -; CDR3 DNA: TGTGCCAGCAGCTTAAGGGTCGTAGGGGAGCTGTTTTTT; CDR3 protein: CASSLRVVGELFF
D gene: -; V gene: TRBV5-6; J gene: TRBJ2-5; clone size: few; CDR3 DNA: TGTGCCAGCAGCTTGTGGCCCAGCCAAGAGACCCAGTACTTC; CDR3 protein: CASSLWPSQETQYF
D gene: -; V gene: TRBV14; J gene: TRBJ2-1; clone size: -; CDR3 DNA: TGTGCCAGCAGCCAAGAAGTCGGTACTTTGGGAGATGAGCAGTTCTTC; CDR3 protein: CASSQEVGTLGDEQFF
D gene: TRBD2; V gene: TRBV12-3/TRBV12-4; J gene: TRBJ2-1; clone size: -; CDR3 DNA: TGTGCCAGCAGTTTTACAATAGCGGGAGAGTACAATGAGCAGTTCTTC; CDR3 protein: CASSFTIAGEYNEQFF
D gene: -; V gene: TRBV9; J gene: TRBJ1-2; clone size: -; CDR3 DNA: TGTGCCAGCAGCGTAGGATTAGGGGATAACTATGGCTACACCTTC; CDR3 protein: CASSVGLGDNYGYTF
D gene: -; V gene: TRBV5-5; J gene: TRBJ1-4; clone size: -; CDR3 DNA: TGTGCCAGCGGGCCGGTGGGGGGCCGGAATGAAAAACTGTTTTTT; CDR3 protein: CASGPVGGRNEKLFF
D gene: TRBD2; V gene: TRBV6-2/TRBV6-3; J gene: TRBJ2-1; clone size: -; CDR3 DNA: TGTGCCAGCAGTTACTCGACTAGCGGGAGATTTAGGTTCTTC; CDR3 protein: CASSYSTSGRFRFF
D gene: TRBD2; V gene: TRBV27; J gene: TRBJ2-1; clone size: many; CDR3 DNA: TGTGCCAGCAGTCCGGGCGGGGGAGGGAGCTCCTACAATGAGCAGTTCTTC; CDR3 protein: CASSPGGGGSSYNEQFF
D gene: TRBD2; V gene: TRBV20-1; J gene: TRBJ2-1; clone size: many; CDR3 DNA: TGCAGTGCGACCCCCATAGCGGGATCAGGCTATGAGCAGTTCTTC; CDR3 protein: CSATPIAGSGYEQFF
D gene: -; V gene: TRBV6-4; J gene: TRBJ2-1; clone size: -; CDR3 DNA: TGTGCCAGCAGACGGGATGCGGGACAGAAAGACAATGAGCAGTTCTTC; CDR3 protein: CASRRDAGQKDNEQFF
D gene: -; V gene: TRBV11-2; J gene: TRBJ2-1; clone size: few; CDR3 DNA: TGTGCCAGCAGCTTAGGCACCGGCTTCGGGCAGTTCTTC; CDR3 protein: CASSLGTGFGQFF
D gene: -; V gene: TRBV25-1; J gene: TRBJ1-3; clone size: -; CDR3 DNA: TGTGCCATCCCGGGGCCGGGAAACACCATATATTTT; CDR3 protein: CAIPGPGNTIYF
D gene: -; V gene: TRBV4-1; J gene: TRBJ2-7; clone size: -; CDR3 DNA: TGCGCCAGCAGCCAAGAACAGGGCTACGAGCAGTACTTC; CDR3 protein: CASSQEQGYEQYF
D gene: TRBD2; V gene: TRBV7-3; J gene: TRBJ2-3; clone size: -; CDR3 DNA: TGTGCCAGCGGCCGTAGCGGGACTAGCACAGATACGCAGTATTTT; CDR3 protein: CASGRSGTSTDTQYF
D gene: -; V gene: TRBV29-1; J gene: TRBJ2-5; clone size: few; CDR3 DNA: TGCAGCGTTGAAGATTCTAAGGGGTGGCAAGAGACCCAGTACTTC; CDR3 protein: CSVEDSKGWQETQYF
D gene: TRBD1; V gene: TRBV20-1; J gene: TRBJ2-7; clone size: -; CDR3 DNA: TGCAGTGCTGAACCTTCCGGGACAGAGACCTACGAGCAGTACTTC; CDR3 protein: CSAEPSGTETYEQYF
D gene: -; V gene: TRBV20-1; J gene: TRBJ2-5; clone size: -; CDR3 DNA: TGCAGTGCTAGAGTTTTAGCGGAGACCCAGTACTTC; CDR3 protein: CSARVLAETQYF
D gene: -; V gene: TRBV21-1; J gene: TRBJ2-3; clone size: few; CDR3 DNA: TGTGCCAGCAGCAAAGGGACTAGCGGGAAGAACACAGATACGCAGTATTTT; CDR3 protein: CASSKGTSGKNTDTQYF
D gene: TRBD2; V gene: TRBV6-6; J gene: TRBJ2-1; clone size: -; CDR3 DNA: TGTGCCAGCAGTTACGGCTCGGGACTAGCGGGAGTGTATGAGCAGTTCTTC; CDR3 protein: CASSYGSGLAGVYEQFF
D gene: -; V gene: TRBV30; J gene: TRBJ1-4; clone size: -; CDR3 DNA: TGTGCCTGGGCCCCGGAGGGAAAACTGTTTTTT; CDR3 protein: CAWAPEGKLFF
D gene: -; V gene: TRBV15; J gene: TRBJ2-7; clone size: -; CDR3 DNA: TGTGCCACCAGCAGAGATGTGACAAGTTCCTACGAGCAGTACTTC; CDR3 protein: CATSRDVTSSYEQYF
D gene: TRBD1; V gene: TRBV15; J gene: TRBJ2-5; clone size: -; CDR3 DNA: TGTGCCACCAGCAGCGGGGACAGCCAAGAGACCCAGTACTTC; CDR3 protein: CATSSGDSQETQYF
D gene: -; V gene: TRBV28; J gene: TRBJ2-7; clone size: once; CDR3 DNA: TGTGCCAGCAGGTTAACTTCAGGGGCGCGCGAGCAGTACTTC; CDR3 protein: CASRLTSGAREQYF
D gene: -; V gene: TRBV27; J gene: TRBJ2-3; clone size: -; CDR3 DNA: TGTGCCAGCAGGCCACTAGGCGGCCCTAGCACAGATACGCAGTATTTT; CDR3 protein: CASRPLGGPSTDTQYF
D gene: TRBD1; V gene: TRBV7-2; J gene: TRBJ2-4; clone size: -; CDR3 DNA: TGTGCCAGCAGCTTCCCGGGACAGAGTAGGTACTTC; CDR3 protein: CASSFPGQSRYF
D gene: -; V gene: TRBV6-5; J gene: TRBJ2-6; clone size: -; CDR3 DNA: TGTGCCAGCCGTCAGAGCTCTGGGGCCAACGTCCTGACTTTC; CDR3 protein: CASRQSSGANVLTF
D gene: -; V gene: TRBV6-1; J gene: TRBJ1-4; clone size: -; CDR3 DNA: TGTGCCAGCAGCGACATGAGGGATGGAAAACTGTTTTTT; CDR3 protein: CASSDMRDGKLFF
D gene: -; V gene: TRBV29-1; J gene: TRBJ2-1; clone size: few; CDR3 DNA: TGCAGCGTTGAAACGGGTATCGAGCAGTTCTTC; CDR3 protein: CSVETGIEQFF
D gene: -; V gene: TRBV10-2; J gene: TRBJ1-1; clone size: few; CDR3 DNA: TGCGCCAGCAGTGAGTCGAAGGGTGCGAGGACGAACACTGAAGCTTTCTTT; CDR3 protein: CASSESKGARTNTEAFF
D gene: -; V gene: TRBV6-2/TRBV6-3; J gene: TRBJ2-7; clone size: -; CDR3 DNA: TGTGCCACCACTACCCTAACCTACGAGCAGTACTTC; CDR3 protein: CATTTLTYEQYF
D gene: -; V gene: TRBV29-1; J gene: TRBJ2-5; clone size: few; CDR3 DNA: TGCAGCGTTGCCGGGTCGTACCAAGAGACCCAGTACTTC; CDR3 protein: CSVAGSYQETQYF
D gene: TRBD2; V gene: TRBV10-1; J gene: TRBJ2-7; clone size: -; CDR3 DNA: TGCGCCAGCAGTGAGTATTGGACTAGAAACTTACACGAGCAGTACTTC; CDR3 protein: CASSEYWTRNLHEQYF
D gene: TRBD1; V gene: TRBV20-1; J gene: TRBJ1-2; clone size: -; CDR3 DNA: TGCAGTGCTAGAGGCGGACAGGGGGTCGGGTACACCTTC; CDR3 protein: CSARGGQGVGYTF
D gene: TRBD2; V gene: TRBV10-3; J gene: TRBJ2-7; clone size: -; CDR3 DNA: TGTGCCATCAGTCTAGCGGGAGTTAACGAGCAGTACTTC; CDR3 protein: CAISLAGVNEQYF
D gene: -; V gene: TRBV7-2; J gene: TRBJ2-1; clone size: few; CDR3 DNA: TGTGCCAGCAGCCAGATCGGATTCAGGAGGTTAGTCAATGAGCAGTTCTTC; CDR3 protein: CASSQIGFRRLVNEQFF
D gene: -; V gene: TRBV5-1; J gene: TRBJ2-4; clone size: few; CDR3 DNA: TGCGCCAGCAGCTTGGGAGGTGCCTTGCCCCTCAAAAACATTCAGTACTTC; CDR3 protein: CASSLGGALPLKNIQYF
D gene: -; V gene: TRBV9; J gene: TRBJ2-6; clone size: -; CDR3 DNA: TGTGCCAGCAGCGTAGCTACTTACAGGACTGGGGCCAACGTCCTGACTTTC; CDR3 protein: CASSVATYRTGANVLTF
D gene: -; V gene: TRBV20-1; J gene: TRBJ2-3; clone size: -; CDR3 DNA: TGCAGTGCTAGCGCTAGCCCCCTGTCAGATACGCAGTATTTT; CDR3 protein: CSASASPLSDTQYF
D gene: -; V gene: TRBV5-1; J gene: TRBJ2-1; clone size: -; CDR3 DNA: TGCGCCAGCAGCCTCCCGAAAGAGACCCAGTTCTTC; CDR3 protein: CASSLPKETQFF
D gene: -; V gene: TRBV5-1; J gene: TRBJ2-4; clone size: few; CDR3 DNA: TGCGCCAGCAGCCCAGGGTTGGTGAACATTCAGTACTTC; CDR3 protein: CASSPGLVNIQYF
D gene: TRBD2; V gene: TRBV9; J gene: TRBJ2-4; clone size: -; CDR3 DNA: TGTGCCAGCAGCGTAGTGGGAGGGGAAGACATTCAGTACTTC; CDR3 protein: CASSVVGGEDIQYF
D gene: -; V gene: TRBV28; J gene: TRBJ2-1; clone size: -; CDR3 DNA: TGTGCCAGCAGTTTATCGGGCCAGTACAATGAGCAGTTCTTC; CDR3 protein: CASSLSGQYNEQFF
D gene: -; V gene: TRBV10-3; J gene: TRBJ2-5; clone size: -; CDR3 DNA: TGTGCCATCAGTGAAAATTTCTATGAGCAGTACTTC; CDR3 protein: CAISENFYEQYF